This T cell receptor beta chain emerged from a study of regulatory T cells in long-lasting Graves disease. Across the study: Newly diagnosed Graves' patients took antithyroid drugs under 3 months.

Stated time point: newly diagnosed GD, antithyroid drugs for less than 3 months. Isolated PBMC RNA provided the starting material for the TCR library. The V and J ends lost 7 bases and 2 bases respectively, with 20 bases between them. The germline V gene encodes CDR1 DFQATT and CDR2 SNEGSKA (reference sequence). CDR3 size: 15 residues. Libraries of TCR beta came from iRepertoire HTBI primers plus Arm-PCR of CDR3 regions. Via MiXCR, TCRdb re-called the multiplex PCR reads, giving one row per CDR3 protein. The profile shows hundreds of thousands of distinct CDR3 sequences, 15% to 20% of them singletons. As to this clonotype: Its antigen remains unidentified.

Points from the study as a whole: No thyroid tissue was studied; the work used peripheral blood only.

These sequences were also reported in another study, on T cells in Graves' hyperthyroidism and ophthalmopathy. As that study records: Uncontrolled infections, other autoimmune diseases, pregnancy or lactation led to exclusion of patients. Ophthalmopathy and stable hyperthyroidism were separated by a 13 V-J model.

The chain has TRBV20-1 and TRBJ1-2; D is unclear. The sequencing used peripheral blood mononuclear cells (PBMCs), collected at new diagnosis, from a patient treated with antithyroid drugs. This receptor was obtained from a woman under 40 with Graves disease. CDR3 nucleotide sequence: TGCAGTGTCGGGTCAAACAAGGATAAAAACTATGGCTACACCTTC. Its translation is CSVGSNKDKNYGYTF.